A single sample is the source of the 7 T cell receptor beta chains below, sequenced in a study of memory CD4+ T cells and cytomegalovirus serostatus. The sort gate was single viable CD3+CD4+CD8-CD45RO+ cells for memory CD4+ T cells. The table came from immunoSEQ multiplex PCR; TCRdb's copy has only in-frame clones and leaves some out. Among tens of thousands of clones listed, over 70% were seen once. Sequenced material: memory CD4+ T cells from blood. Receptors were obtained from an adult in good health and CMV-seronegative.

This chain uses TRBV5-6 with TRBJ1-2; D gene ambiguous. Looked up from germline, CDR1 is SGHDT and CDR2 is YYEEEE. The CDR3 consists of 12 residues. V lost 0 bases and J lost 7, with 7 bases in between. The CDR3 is CASSLVSSGYTF. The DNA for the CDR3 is TGTGCCAGCAGCTTGGTCTCCTCTGGCTACACCTTC.

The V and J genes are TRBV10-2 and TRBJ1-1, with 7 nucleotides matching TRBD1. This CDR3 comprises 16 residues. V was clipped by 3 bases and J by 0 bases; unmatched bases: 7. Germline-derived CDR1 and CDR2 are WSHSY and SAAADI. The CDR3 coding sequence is TGCGCCAGCAGTGACAGGACAGGAGCCTTGAACACTGAAGCTTTCTTT. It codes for CASSDRTGALNTEAFF.

The CDR3 region has the DNA TGTGCCATCAGTGAGTCGGGGGGACTAGCGGGGGTGTTGTTCTTC. This codes for CAISESGGLAGVLFF. The rearrangement joins TRBV10-3 to TRBJ2-1, with 14 bases matching TRBD2. The germline V gene has CDR1 ENHRY and CDR2 SYGVKD. This CDR3 spans 15 amino acids. Trimming cost V 0 bases and J 15 bases; bases outside gene matches: 7.

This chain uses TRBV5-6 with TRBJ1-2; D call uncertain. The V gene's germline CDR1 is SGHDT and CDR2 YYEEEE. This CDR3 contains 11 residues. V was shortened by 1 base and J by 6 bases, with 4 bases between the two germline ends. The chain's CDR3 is CASSLRDGYTF. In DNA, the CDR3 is TGTGCCAGCAGCTTGAGGGATGGCTACACCTTC.

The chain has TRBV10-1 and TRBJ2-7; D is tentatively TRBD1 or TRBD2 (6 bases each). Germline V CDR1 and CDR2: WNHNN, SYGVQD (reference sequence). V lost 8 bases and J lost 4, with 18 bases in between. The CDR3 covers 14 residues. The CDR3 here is CASFRSRGLYEQYF. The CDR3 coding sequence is TGCGCCAGCTTCCGGAGTCGGGGGCTTTACGAGCAGTACTTC.

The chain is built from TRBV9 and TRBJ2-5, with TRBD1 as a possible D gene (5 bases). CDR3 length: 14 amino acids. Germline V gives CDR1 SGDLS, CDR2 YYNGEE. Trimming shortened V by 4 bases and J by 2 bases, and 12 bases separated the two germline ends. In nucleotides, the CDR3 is TGTGCCAGCAGCCCAGGACATCATCAAGAGACCCAGTACTTC. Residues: CASSPGHHQETQYF.

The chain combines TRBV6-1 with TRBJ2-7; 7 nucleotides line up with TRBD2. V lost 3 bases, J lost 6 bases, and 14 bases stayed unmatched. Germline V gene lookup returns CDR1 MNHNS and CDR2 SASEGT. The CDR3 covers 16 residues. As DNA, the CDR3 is TGTGCCAGCAGTGAGTTTACGGGACTACGGGTTGGCGAGCAGTACTTC. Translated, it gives CASSEFTGLRVGEQYF.